This TCR beta chain was found in a study of cytomegalovirus exposure and HLA in healthy donors. The CDR3 is 11 amino acids. V dropped 2 bases and J dropped 4 bases, with 3 bases sitting between them. Per the germline V gene, CDR1 is SGHDT and CDR2 is YYEEEE. Use of 60 Vbeta and 13 Jbeta primers characterized the PCR. Authors' data handling: In a later analysis, the count reached about 80 million unique TCR beta chains, with about 10 million shared. Some clones are missing from TCRdb's copy, which holds only in-frame ones; the method was immunoSEQ multiplex PCR. Clone size and the V and J calls come from that table; the DNA yielded D and trimming. In all, the sample yields 100,000 to 150,000 clones.

The sequenced sample consisted of PBMCs. This receptor was taken from a man between 18 and 35 years old in good health and CMV-seronegative. The chain recombines TRBV5-6 with TRBJ2-5; D ambiguous. In DNA, the CDR3 is TGTGCCAGCAGCTTCCGAGAGACCCAGTACTTC. It yields the protein CASSFRETQYF.